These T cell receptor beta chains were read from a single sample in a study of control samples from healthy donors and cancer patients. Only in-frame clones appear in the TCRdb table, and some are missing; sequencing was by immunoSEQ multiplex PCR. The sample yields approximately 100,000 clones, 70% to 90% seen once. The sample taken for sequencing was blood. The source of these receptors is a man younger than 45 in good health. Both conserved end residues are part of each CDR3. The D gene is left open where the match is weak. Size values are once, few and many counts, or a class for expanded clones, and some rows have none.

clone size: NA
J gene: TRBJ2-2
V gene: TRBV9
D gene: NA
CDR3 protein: CASSVTWRENTGELFF
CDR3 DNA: TGTGCCAGCAGCGTAACTTGGCGGGAAAACACCGGGGAGCTGTTTTTT

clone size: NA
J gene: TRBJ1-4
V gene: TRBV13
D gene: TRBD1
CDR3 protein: CASSFRDRGREKLFF
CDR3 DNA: TGTGCCAGCAGCTTCCGGGACAGGGGGCGTGAAAAACTGTTTTTT

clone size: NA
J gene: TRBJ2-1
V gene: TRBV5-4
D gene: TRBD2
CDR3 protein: CASSHLGTSGFYEQFF
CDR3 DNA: TGTGCCAGCAGCCATCTCGGGACTAGCGGGTTCTATGAGCAGTTCTTC

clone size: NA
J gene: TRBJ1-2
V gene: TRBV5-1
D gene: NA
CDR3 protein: CASKAGQAYGYTF
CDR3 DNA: TGCGCCAGCAAAGCCGGACAAGCCTATGGCTACACCTTC

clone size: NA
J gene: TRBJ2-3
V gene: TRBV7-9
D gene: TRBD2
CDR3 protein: CASSLARAGRGADTQYF
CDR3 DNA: TGTGCCAGCAGCTTAGCGCGAGCGGGACGGGGCGCAGATACGCAGTATTTT

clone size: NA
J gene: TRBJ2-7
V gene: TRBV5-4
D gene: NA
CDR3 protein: CASSLSGLIYEQYF
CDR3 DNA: TGTGCCAGCAGCTTATCCGGACTCATCTACGAGCAGTACTTC

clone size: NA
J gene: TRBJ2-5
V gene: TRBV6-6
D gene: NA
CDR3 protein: CASSYIQETQYF
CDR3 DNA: TGTGCCAGCAGTTATATCCAAGAGACCCAGTACTTC

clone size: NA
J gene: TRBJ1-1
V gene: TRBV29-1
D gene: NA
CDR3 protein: CSVAIRRGNTEAFF
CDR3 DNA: TGCAGCGTTGCAATCAGACGGGGTAATACTGAAGCTTTCTTT

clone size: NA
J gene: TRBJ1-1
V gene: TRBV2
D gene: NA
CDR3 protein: CASRADRLNTEAFF
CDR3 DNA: TGTGCCAGCAGGGCGGACAGACTGAACACTGAAGCTTTCTTT

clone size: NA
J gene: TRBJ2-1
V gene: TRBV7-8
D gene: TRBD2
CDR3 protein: CASSLSTSENEQFF
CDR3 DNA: TGTGCCAGCAGCTTATCGACTAGCGAAAATGAGCAGTTCTTC

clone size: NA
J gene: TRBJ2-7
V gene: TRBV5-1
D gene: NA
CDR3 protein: CASSYGAEGHEQYF
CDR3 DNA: TGCGCCAGCAGCTATGGGGCCGAGGGCCACGAGCAGTACTTC

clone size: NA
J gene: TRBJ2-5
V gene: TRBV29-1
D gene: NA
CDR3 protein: CSADGQGRAWETQYF
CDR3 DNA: TGCAGCGCCGACGGCCAGGGAAGGGCCTGGGAGACCCAGTACTTC

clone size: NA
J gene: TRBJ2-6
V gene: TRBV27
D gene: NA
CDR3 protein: CASSFVPGANVLTF
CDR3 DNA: TGTGCCAGCAGTTTCGTGCCAGGGGCCAACGTCCTGACTTTC

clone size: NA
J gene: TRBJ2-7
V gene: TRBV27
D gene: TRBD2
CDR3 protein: CASSPSGLAGDEQYF
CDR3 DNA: TGTGCCAGCAGTCCATCGGGACTAGCGGGAGACGAGCAGTACTTC

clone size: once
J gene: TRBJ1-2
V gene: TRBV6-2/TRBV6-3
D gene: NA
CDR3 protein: CASSYWAGGTANYGYTF
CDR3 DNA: TGTGCCAGCAGTTATTGGGCGGGCGGGACCGCTAACTATGGCTACACCTTC

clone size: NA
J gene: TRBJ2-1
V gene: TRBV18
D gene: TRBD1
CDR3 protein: CASSPSTGGAYNEQFF
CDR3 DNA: TGTGCCAGCTCACCATCAACAGGGGGCGCCTACAATGAGCAGTTCTTC

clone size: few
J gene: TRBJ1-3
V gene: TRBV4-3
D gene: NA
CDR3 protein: CASSQDLTSWGNTIYF
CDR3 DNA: TGCGCCAGCAGCCAAGATTTGACCTCGTGGGGAAACACCATATATTTT

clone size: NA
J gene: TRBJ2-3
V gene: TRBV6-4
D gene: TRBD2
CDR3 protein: CASSKLAGEGTDTQYF
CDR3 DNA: TGTGCCAGCAGTAAACTAGCGGGAGAAGGCACAGATACGCAGTATTTT

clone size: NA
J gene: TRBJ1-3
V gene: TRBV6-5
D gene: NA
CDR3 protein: CASSYSHGNTIYF
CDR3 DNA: TGTGCCAGCAGTTACTCGCATGGAAACACCATATATTTT

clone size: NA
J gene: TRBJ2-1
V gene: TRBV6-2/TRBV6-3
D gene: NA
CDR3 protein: CASSFVAEQFF
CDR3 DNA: TGTGCCAGCAGTTTCGTAGCGGAGCAGTTCTTC

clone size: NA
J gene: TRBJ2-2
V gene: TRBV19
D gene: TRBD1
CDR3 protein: CASSDRGTGELFF
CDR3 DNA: TGTGCCAGTAGCGACAGGGGCACCGGGGAGCTGTTTTTT

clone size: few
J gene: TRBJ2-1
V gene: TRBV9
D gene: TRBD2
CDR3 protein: CASSVASGAGVGYNEQFF
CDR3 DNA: TGTGCCAGCAGCGTAGCGTCTGGAGCGGGAGTGGGCTACAATGAGCAGTTCTTC

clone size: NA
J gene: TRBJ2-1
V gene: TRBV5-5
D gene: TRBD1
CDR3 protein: CASSWTGGTNEQFF
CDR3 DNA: TGTGCCAGCAGCTGGACAGGGGGGACCAATGAGCAGTTCTTC

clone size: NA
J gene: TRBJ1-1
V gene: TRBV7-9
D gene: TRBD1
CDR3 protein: CASSSGTGAGDTEAFF
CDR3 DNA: TGTGCCAGCAGCTCTGGGACAGGGGCCGGGGACACTGAAGCTTTCTTT

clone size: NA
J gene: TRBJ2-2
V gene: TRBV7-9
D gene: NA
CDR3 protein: CASSPLTGELFF
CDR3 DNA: TGTGCCAGCAGCCCCCTCACCGGGGAGCTGTTTTTT

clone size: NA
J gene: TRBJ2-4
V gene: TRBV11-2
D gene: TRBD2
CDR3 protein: CASSSPGLENIQYF
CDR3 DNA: TGTGCCAGCAGCTCTCCGGGACTAGAGAACATTCAGTACTTC

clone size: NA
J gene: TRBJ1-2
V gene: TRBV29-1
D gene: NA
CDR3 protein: CSVVLRQENYGYTF
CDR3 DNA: TGCAGCGTTGTCCTACGACAGGAAAACTATGGCTACACCTTC

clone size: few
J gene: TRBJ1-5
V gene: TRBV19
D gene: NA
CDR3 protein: CASSIGGARGQPQHF
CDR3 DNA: TGTGCCAGTAGTATAGGCGGGGCTAGGGGTCAGCCCCAGCATTTT

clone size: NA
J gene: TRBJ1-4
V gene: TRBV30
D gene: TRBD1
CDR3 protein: CAWSAAGTVNEKLFF
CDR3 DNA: TGTGCCTGGAGTGCGGCCGGGACAGTAAATGAAAAACTGTTTTTT

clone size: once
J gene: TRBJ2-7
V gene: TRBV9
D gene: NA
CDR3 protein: CASSETSSIEQYF
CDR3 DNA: TGTGCCAGCAGTGAGACTAGTTCCATCGAGCAGTACTTC

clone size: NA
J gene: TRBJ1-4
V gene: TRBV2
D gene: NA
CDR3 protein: CASSQPREGGEKLFF
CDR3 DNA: TGTGCCAGCAGTCAACCCCGGGAAGGCGGTGAAAAACTGTTTTTT

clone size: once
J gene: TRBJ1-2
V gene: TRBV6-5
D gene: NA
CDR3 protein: CASSYSGNYGYTF
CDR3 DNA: TGTGCCAGCAGTTACTCGGGGAACTATGGCTACACCTTC

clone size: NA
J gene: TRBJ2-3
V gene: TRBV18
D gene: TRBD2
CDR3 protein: CASSTSGSDTQYF
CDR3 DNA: TGTGCCAGCTCAACTAGCGGGAGCGATACGCAGTATTTT

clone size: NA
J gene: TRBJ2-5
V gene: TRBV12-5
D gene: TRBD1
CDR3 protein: CASGSRQGTDGRSETQYF
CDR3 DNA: TGTGCTAGTGGTTCCCGACAGGGAACTGATGGACGGTCGGAGACCCAGTACTTC

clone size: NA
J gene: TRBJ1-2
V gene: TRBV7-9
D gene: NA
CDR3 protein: CASSKVGGSGYTF
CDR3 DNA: TGTGCCAGCAGTAAAGTTGGGGGCTCTGGCTACACCTTC

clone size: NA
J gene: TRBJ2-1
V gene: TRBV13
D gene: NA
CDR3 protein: CASSLSRGGNEQFF
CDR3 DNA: TGTGCCAGCAGCTTATCCAGGGGGGGCAATGAGCAGTTCTTC

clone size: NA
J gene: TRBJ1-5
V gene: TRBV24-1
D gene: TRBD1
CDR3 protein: CATAGTGDQPQHF
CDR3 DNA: TGTGCCACCGCCGGGACAGGGGATCAGCCCCAGCATTTT

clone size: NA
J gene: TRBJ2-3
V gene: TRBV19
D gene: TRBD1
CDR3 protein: CASSMDRGPADTQYF
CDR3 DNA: TGTGCCAGTAGTATGGACAGGGGGCCCGCAGATACGCAGTATTTT

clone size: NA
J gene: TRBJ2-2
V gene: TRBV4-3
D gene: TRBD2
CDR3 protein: CASSFGLAGGDGELFF
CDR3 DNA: TGCGCCAGCAGCTTCGGACTAGCGGGCGGGGACGGGGAGCTGTTTTTT

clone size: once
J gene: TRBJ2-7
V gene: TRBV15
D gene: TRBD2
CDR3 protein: CATSRARTSGSYEQYF
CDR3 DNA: TGTGCCACCAGCAGAGCTCGGACTAGCGGGAGTTACGAGCAGTACTTC

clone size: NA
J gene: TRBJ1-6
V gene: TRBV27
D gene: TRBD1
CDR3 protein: CASSFDRGNSPLHF
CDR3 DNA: TGTGCCAGCAGTTTCGACAGGGGCAATTCACCCCTCCACTTT

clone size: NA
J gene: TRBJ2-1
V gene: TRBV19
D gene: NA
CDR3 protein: CASSIERVGWRDSSYNEQFF
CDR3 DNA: TGTGCCAGTAGTATAGAGAGGGTGGGTTGGCGGGATAGCTCCTACAATGAGCAGTTCTTC

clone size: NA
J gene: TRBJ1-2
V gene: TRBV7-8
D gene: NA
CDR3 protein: CASRLVNYAGPGYTF
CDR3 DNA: TGTGCCAGCAGACTAGTTAATTACGCAGGGCCCGGCTACACCTTC

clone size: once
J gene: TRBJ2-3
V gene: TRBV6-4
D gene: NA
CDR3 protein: CASSDSGARTDTQYF
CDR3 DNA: TGTGCCAGCAGTGACTCGGGGGCTAGAACAGATACGCAGTATTTT

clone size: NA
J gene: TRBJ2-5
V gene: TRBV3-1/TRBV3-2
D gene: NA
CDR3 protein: CASSQQETQYF
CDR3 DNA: TGTGCCAGCAGCCAACAAGAGACCCAGTACTTC

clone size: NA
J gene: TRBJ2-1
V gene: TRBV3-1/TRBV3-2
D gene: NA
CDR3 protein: CASSQEGGTGGNEQFF
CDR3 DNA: TGTGCCAGCAGCCAAGAAGGAGGCACTGGGGGCAATGAGCAGTTCTTC

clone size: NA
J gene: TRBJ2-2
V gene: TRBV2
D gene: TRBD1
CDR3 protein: CATTRRDRGAGELFF
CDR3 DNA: TGTGCCACCACTCGCCGGGACAGGGGTGCCGGGGAGCTGTTTTTT

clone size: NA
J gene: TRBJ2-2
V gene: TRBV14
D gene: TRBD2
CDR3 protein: CASSQTSGSGELFF
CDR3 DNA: TGTGCCAGCAGCCAGACTAGCGGGAGCGGGGAGCTGTTTTTT

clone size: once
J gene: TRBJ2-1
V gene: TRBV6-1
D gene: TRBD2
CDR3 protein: CASSAQPGLVVHEQFF
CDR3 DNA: TGTGCCAGCAGTGCCCAACCGGGACTAGTTGTCCATGAGCAGTTCTTC

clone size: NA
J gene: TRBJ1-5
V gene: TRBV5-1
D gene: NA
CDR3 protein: CASSLGDLPGQPQHF
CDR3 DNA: TGCGCCAGCAGCTTGGGGGACCTCCCCGGTCAGCCCCAGCATTTT

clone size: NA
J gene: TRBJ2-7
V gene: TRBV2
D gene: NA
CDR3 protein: CASRWGGNFLHEQYF
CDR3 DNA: TGTGCCAGCAGATGGGGCGGGAACTTCCTCCACGAGCAGTACTTC